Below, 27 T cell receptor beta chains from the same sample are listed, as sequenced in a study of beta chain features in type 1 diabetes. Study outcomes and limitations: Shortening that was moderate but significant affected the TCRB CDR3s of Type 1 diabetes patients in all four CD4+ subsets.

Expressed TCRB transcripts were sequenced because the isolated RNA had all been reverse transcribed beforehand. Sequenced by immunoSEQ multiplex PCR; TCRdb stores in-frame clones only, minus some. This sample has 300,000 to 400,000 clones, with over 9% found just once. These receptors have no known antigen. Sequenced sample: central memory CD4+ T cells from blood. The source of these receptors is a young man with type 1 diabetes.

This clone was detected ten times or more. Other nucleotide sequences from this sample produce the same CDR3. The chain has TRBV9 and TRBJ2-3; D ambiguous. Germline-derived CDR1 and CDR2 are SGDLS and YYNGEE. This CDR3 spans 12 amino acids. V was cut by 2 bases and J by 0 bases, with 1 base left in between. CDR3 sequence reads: CASSVSTDTQYF. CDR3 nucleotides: TGTGCCAGCAGCGTTAGCACAGATACGCAGTATTTT. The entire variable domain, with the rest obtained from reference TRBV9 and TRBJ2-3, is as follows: DSGVTQTPKHLITATGQRVTLRCSPRSGDLSVYWYQQSLDQGLQFLIQYYNGEERAKGNILERFSAQQFPDLHSELNLSSLELGDSALYFCASSVSTDTQYFGPGTRLTVL.

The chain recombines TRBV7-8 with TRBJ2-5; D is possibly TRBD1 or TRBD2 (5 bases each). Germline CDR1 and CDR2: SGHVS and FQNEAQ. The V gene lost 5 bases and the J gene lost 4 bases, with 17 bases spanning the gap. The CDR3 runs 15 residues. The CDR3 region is CASSPGWGTAETQYF. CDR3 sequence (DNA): TGTGCCAGCAGCCCGGGGTGGGGGACGGCAGAGACCCAGTACTTC. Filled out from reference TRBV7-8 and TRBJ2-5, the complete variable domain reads GAGVSQSPRYKVAKRGQDVALRCDPISGHVSLFWYQQALGQGPEFLTYFQNEAQLDKSGLPSDRFFAERPEGSVSTLKIQRTQQEDSAVYLCASSPGWGTAETQYFGPGTRLLVL.

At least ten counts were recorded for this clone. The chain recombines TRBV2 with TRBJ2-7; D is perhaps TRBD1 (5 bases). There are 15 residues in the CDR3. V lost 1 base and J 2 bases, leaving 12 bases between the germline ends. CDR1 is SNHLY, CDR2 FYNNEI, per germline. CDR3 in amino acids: CASSEEVRVAYEQYF. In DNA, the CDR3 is TGTGCCAGCAGTGAAGAGGTCAGGGTAGCCTACGAGCAGTACTTC.

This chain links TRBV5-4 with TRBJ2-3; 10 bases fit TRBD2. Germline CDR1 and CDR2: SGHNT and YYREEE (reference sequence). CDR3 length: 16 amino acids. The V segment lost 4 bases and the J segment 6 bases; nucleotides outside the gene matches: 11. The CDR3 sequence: CASSQAASGSWDTQYF. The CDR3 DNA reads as TGTGCCAGCAGCCAAGCGGCTAGCGGGAGTTGGGATACGCAGTATTTT.

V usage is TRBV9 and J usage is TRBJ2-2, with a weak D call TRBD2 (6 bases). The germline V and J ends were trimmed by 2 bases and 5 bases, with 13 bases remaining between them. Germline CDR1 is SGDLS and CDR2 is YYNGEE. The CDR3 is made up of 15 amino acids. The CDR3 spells CASSVAGSGTGELFF. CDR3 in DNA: TGTGCCAGCAGCGTGGCCGGGAGCGGTACCGGGGAGCTGTTTTTT.

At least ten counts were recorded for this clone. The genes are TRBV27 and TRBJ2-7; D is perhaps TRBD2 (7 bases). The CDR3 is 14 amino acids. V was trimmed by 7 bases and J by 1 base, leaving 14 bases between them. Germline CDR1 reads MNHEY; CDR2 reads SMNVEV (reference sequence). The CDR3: CASTARGGSYEQYF. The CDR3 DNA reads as TGTGCCAGCACCGCGAGGGGGGGATCCTACGAGCAGTACTTC.

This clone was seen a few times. The CDR3 coding sequence is TGTGCCAGTAGTATAGGGAGCGGGATCAACGAGCAGTACTTC. Translating it yields CASSIGSGINEQYF. The chain combines TRBV19 with TRBJ2-7; TRBD2 matches 7 bases. The CDR3 runs to 14 residues. In germline, CDR1 is LNHDA, CDR2 SQIVND (reference sequence). After removal of 1 base from V and 5 bases from J, the junction contained 5 bases not matched to a gene.

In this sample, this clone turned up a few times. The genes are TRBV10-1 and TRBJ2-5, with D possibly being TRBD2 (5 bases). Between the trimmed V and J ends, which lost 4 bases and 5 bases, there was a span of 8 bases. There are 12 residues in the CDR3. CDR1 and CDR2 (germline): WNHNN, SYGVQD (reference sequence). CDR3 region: CASSGGGETQYF. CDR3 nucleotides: TGCGCCAGCAGTGGAGGAGGCGAGACCCAGTACTTC.

The CDR3 coding sequence is TGTGCCAGTAGAACGACCGGGACAGGGCCCTACGAGCAGTACTTC. This translates into CASRTTGTGPYEQYF. This chain joins TRBV19 and TRBJ2-7; 9 bases match TRBD1. Germline CDR1 is LNHDA and CDR2 is SQIVND (reference sequence). This CDR3 is 15 amino acids long. Losses at the gene ends were 6 bases for V and 2 bases for J; bases not matched to a gene: 8.

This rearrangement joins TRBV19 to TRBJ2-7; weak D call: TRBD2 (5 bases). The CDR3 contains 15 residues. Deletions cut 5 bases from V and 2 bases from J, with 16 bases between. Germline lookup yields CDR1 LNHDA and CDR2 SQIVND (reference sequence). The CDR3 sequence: CASSPPGRITYEQYF. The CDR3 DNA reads TGTGCCAGTAGTCCTCCTGGGAGAATCACCTACGAGCAGTACTTC.

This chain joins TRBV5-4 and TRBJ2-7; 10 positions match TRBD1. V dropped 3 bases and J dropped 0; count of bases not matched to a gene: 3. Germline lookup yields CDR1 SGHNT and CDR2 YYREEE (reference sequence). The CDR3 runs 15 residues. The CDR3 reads CASSSGQGVSYEQYF. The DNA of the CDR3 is TGTGCCAGCAGCTCAGGACAGGGGGTCTCCTACGAGCAGTACTTC.

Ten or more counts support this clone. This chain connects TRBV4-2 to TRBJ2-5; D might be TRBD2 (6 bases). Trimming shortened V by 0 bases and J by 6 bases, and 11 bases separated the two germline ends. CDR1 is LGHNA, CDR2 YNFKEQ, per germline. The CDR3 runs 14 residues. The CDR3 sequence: CASSQDHGRQTQYF. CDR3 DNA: TGTGCCAGCAGCCAAGACCACGGGAGACAGACCCAGTACTTC.

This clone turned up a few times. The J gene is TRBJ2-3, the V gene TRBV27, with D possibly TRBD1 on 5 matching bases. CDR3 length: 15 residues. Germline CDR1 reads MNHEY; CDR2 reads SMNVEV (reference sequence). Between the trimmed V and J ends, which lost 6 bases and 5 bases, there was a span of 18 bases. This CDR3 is CASSRGAGWQDTQYF. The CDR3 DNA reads TGTGCCAGCAGCCGAGGAGCAGGGTGGCAAGATACGCAGTATTTT.

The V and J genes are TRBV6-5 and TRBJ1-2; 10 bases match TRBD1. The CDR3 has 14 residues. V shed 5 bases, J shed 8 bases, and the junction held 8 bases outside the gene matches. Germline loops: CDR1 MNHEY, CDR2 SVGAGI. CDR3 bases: TGTGCCAGCAGTCCGGACAGGGGGTCACGAGGCTACACCTTC. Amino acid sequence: CASSPDRGSRGYTF.

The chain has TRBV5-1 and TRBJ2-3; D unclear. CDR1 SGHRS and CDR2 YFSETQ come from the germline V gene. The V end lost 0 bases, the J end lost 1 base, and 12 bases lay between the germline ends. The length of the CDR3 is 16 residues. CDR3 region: CASSLAGDTGTDTQYF. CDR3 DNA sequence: TGCGCCAGCAGCTTGGCCGGAGACACCGGCACAGATACGCAGTATTTT.

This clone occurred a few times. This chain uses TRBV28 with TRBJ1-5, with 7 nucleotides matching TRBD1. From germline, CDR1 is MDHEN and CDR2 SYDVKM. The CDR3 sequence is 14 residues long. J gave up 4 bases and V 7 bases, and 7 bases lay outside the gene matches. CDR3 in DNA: TGTGCCAGCAAGGTGGGGACAGCAAATCAGCCCCAGCATTTT. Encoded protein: CASKVGTANQPQHF.

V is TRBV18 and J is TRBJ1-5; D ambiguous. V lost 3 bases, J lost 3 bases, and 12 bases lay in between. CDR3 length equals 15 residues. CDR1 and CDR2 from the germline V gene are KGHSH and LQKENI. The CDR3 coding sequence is TGTGCCAGCTCACCCCTAGGACGGAACAATCAGCCCCAGCATTTT. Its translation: CASSPLGRNNQPQHF.

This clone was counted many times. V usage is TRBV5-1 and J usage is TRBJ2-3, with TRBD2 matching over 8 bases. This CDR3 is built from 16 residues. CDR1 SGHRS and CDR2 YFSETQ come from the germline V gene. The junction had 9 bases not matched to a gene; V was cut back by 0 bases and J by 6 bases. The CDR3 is CASSLALAGPGDTQYF. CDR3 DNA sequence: TGCGCCAGCAGCTTGGCTCTAGCGGGCCCGGGGGATACGCAGTATTTT.

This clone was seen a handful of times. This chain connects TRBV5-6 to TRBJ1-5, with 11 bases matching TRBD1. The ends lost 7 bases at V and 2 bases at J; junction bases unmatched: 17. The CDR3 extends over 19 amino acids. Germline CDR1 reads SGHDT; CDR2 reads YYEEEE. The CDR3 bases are TGTGCCAGCTCCGTTGGCCCGGGACAGGGGGGTTTGGGCAATCAGCCCCAGCATTTT. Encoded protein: CASSVGPGQGGLGNQPQHF.

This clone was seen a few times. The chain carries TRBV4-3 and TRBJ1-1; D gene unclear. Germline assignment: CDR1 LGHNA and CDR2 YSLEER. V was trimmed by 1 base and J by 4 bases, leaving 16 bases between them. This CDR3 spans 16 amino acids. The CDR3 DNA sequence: TGCGCCAGCAGCCAAGGCGGACCCAACTTAGGCACTGAAGCTTTCTTT. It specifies CASSQGGPNLGTEAFF.

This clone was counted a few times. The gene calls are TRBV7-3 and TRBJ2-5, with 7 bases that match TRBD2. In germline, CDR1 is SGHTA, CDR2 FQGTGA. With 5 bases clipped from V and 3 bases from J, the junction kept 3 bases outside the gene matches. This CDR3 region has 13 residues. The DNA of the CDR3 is TGTGCCAGCAGCCGGGACTACAAAGAGACCCAGTACTTC. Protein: CASSRDYKETQYF.

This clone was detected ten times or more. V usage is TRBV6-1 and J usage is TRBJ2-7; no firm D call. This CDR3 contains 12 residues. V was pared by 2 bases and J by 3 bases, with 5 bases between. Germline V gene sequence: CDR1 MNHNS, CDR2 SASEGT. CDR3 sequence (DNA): TGTGCCAGCAGTGAACAGCACTACGAGCAGTACTTC. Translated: CASSEQHYEQYF.

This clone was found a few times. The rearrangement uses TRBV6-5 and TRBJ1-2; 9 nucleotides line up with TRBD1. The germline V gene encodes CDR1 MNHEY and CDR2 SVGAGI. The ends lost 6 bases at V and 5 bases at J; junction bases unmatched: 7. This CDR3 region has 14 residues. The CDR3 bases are TGTGCCAGCAGGGATCAGACAGGGGGTTATGGCTACACCTTC. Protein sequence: CASRDQTGGYGYTF.

This CDR3 is CASTHQGQPQHF. For the CDR3, the DNA is TGTGCCAGCACCCACCAGGGCCAGCCCCAGCATTTT. The J gene is TRBJ1-5, the V gene TRBV6-6; TRBD1 is a possible D gene (5 bases). CDR1 and CDR2 (germline): MNHNY, SVGAGI (reference sequence). This CDR3 region has 12 residues. The V gene lost 7 bases and the J gene lost 7 bases, with 11 bases spanning the gap.

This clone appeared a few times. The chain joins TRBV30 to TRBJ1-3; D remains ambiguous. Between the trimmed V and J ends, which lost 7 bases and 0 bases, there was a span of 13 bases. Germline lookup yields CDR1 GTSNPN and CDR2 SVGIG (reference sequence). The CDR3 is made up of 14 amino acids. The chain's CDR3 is CASPASSSGNTIYF. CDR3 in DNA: TGTGCCTCGCCGGCCTCCTCCTCTGGAAACACCATATATTTT.

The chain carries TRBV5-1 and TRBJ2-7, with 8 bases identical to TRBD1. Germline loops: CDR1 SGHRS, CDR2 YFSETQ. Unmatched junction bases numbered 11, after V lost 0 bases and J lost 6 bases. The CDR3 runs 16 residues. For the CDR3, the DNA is TGCGCCAGCAGCTTGGATCTAGGACAGGGCCCCTTCGAGCAGTACTTC. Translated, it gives CASSLDLGQGPFEQYF.

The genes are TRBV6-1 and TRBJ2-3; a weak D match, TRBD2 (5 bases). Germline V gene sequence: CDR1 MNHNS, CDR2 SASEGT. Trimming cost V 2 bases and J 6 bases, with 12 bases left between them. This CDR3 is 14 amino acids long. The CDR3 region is CASSEKASRDTQYF. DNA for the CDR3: TGTGCCAGCAGTGAAAAGGCTAGCCGGGATACGCAGTATTTT.